The rows below give T cell receptor beta chains drawn from one sample of a study of blood T cell repertoires in COVID-19. The method was immunoSEQ multiplex PCR; TCRdb's version includes in-frame clones alone and lacks a portion of them. The table lists some 100,000 clones, about 88% of them singletons. Material: peripheral blood. All receptors derive from a young man in a cohort sampled during active COVID-19. The CDR3 runs from the conserved cysteine through the conserved F or W. Fields, in order: D gene, clone size, V gene, J gene, CDR3 DNA, CDR3 protein. The D gene is left open where the match is weak. Size is omitted from some rows. Given values are once, few, many or a class for expanded clones.

>NA|NA|TRBV3-1/TRBV3-2|TRBJ1-4
TGTGCCAGCAGCTTCGAGGGCAATGAAAAACTGTTTTTT
CASSFEGNEKLFF
>NA|few|TRBV6-5|TRBJ1-1
TGTGCCAGCAGTTACGGGGGCAGCCCTCGGACTGAAGCTTTCTTT
CASSYGGSPRTEAFF
>TRBD2|NA|TRBV18|TRBJ2-1
TGTGCCAGCTCAACCGCTTGGCGGGGGGAACAGTTCTTC
CASSTAWRGEQFF
>TRBD1|once|TRBV29-1|TRBJ2-3
TGCAGCGGGACAGGGGATTTAGATACGCAGTATTTT
CSGTGDLDTQYF
>NA|NA|TRBV6-2/TRBV6-3|TRBJ2-5
TGTGCCAGCAGTTACTTGTCGGTAGCGGAGACCCAGTACTTC
CASSYLSVAETQYF
>TRBD1|NA|TRBV5-5|TRBJ1-2
TGTGCCAGCAGCTTGGAAGGACAGGGACTTGGCTACACCTTC
CASSLEGQGLGYTF
>NA|NA|TRBV5-6|TRBJ1-4
TGTGCCAGCAGCTTGGTACAGCTTAATGAAAAACTGTTTTTT
CASSLVQLNEKLFF
>TRBD1|NA|TRBV10-3|TRBJ2-7
TGTGCCATCAGTCCGACAGGGGTCTACGAGCAGTACTTC
CAISPTGVYEQYF
>NA|NA|TRBV29-1|TRBJ2-4
TGCAGCGTGGAGGGACGGGGCAAAAACATTCAGTACTTC
CSVEGRGKNIQYF
>NA|NA|TRBV9|TRBJ2-7
TGTGCCAGCAGCGTAGAAGCAGGTATCTCCTACGAGCAGTACTTC
CASSVEAGISYEQYF
>NA|NA|TRBV4-1|TRBJ1-4
TGCGCCAGCAGCCAAGAGGGGGGGACTAATGAAAAACTGTTTTTT
CASSQEGGTNEKLFF
>NA|NA|TRBV6-6|TRBJ1-4
TGTGCCAGCAGTTGGGACACCGGCAGTCAGCTGTTTTTT
CASSWDTGSQLFF
>TRBD1|once|TRBV4-1|TRBJ1-2
TGCGCCAGCAGCCAGCAGGGGACAGTTGCTGGCTACACCTTC
CASSQQGTVAGYTF
>NA|NA|TRBV11-3|TRBJ2-3
TGTGCCAGCAGCTTAGGCCCGGGAGATACGCAGTATTTT
CASSLGPGDTQYF
>NA|NA|TRBV6-2/TRBV6-3|TRBJ2-7
TGTGCCAGCAGTTACGGTGGGGCCGGAGCCTACGAGCAGTACTTC
CASSYGGAGAYEQYF
>NA|NA|TRBV7-9|TRBJ1-2
TGTGCCAGCAGCCCCTGGGCAGAGAACGGCTATGGCTACACCTTC
CASSPWAENGYGYTF
>TRBD1|NA|TRBV10-3|TRBJ1-5
TGTGCCATCAACGGGACAGGGGGACATCAGCCCCAGCATTTT
CAINGTGGHQPQHF